The rows below give T cell receptor beta chains drawn from one sample of a study of cytomegalovirus exposure and HLA in healthy donors. Data came from immunoSEQ multiplex PCR; TCRdb stores just in-frame clones and leaves some out. This sample has about 96,000 clones; about 70% occur once, and the top ten carry around 3%. The sequenced material came from PBMCs. These receptors were taken from a female donor in good health and CMV-seropositive. CDR3s include the opening cysteine and the closing phenylalanine or tryptophan. The order of the fields is CDR3 protein, J gene, CDR3 length, V gene.

CDR3 protein: CASSPVLGHQPQHF
J gene: TRBJ1-5
CDR3 length: 14
V gene: TRBV28

CDR3 protein: CASSLQLTAAQFF
J gene: TRBJ2-1
CDR3 length: 13
V gene: TRBV11-1

CDR3 protein: CASSFGGRETQYF
J gene: TRBJ2-5
CDR3 length: 13
V gene: TRBV7-2

CDR3 protein: CASSRLGGSPLHF
J gene: TRBJ1-6
CDR3 length: 13
V gene: TRBV6-5

CDR3 protein: CASSLLVVGGNEQFF
J gene: TRBJ2-1
CDR3 length: 15
V gene: TRBV11-2

CDR3 protein: CSVDQLAGGAKNIQYF
J gene: TRBJ2-4
CDR3 length: 16
V gene: TRBV29-1

CDR3 protein: CASSSWTGNTGELFF
J gene: TRBJ2-2
CDR3 length: 15
V gene: TRBV6-5

CDR3 protein: CASSLEGPTSGGSDNEQFF
J gene: TRBJ2-1
CDR3 length: 19
V gene: TRBV7-2

CDR3 protein: CASSLVAGDYNEQFF
J gene: TRBJ2-1
CDR3 length: 15
V gene: TRBV5-1

CDR3 protein: CASRGDRGNTGELFF
J gene: TRBJ2-2
CDR3 length: 15
V gene: TRBV2

CDR3 protein: CASGQGNQPQHF
J gene: TRBJ1-5
CDR3 length: 12
V gene: TRBV6-5

CDR3 protein: CASSTEQGSYGYTF
J gene: TRBJ1-2
CDR3 length: 14
V gene: TRBV7-8

CDR3 protein: CASSIPPTNEKLFF
J gene: TRBJ1-4
CDR3 length: 14
V gene: TRBV28

CDR3 protein: CASSQVGASRDSPLHF
J gene: TRBJ1-6
CDR3 length: 16
V gene: TRBV4-3

CDR3 protein: CASSPPGGMNTEAFF
J gene: TRBJ1-1
CDR3 length: 15
V gene: TRBV6-6

CDR3 protein: CASSLADRGPNTEAFF
J gene: TRBJ1-1
CDR3 length: 16
V gene: TRBV5-4

CDR3 protein: CASSLTGVGTQYF
J gene: TRBJ2-5
CDR3 length: 13
V gene: TRBV5-6

CDR3 protein: CASSGTSTNEKLFF
J gene: TRBJ1-4
CDR3 length: 14
V gene: TRBV10-2

CDR3 protein: CAWDSLLPNTEAFF
J gene: TRBJ1-1
CDR3 length: 14
V gene: TRBV30

CDR3 protein: CAWRDRGRNGNTIYF
J gene: TRBJ1-3
CDR3 length: 15
V gene: TRBV30

CDR3 protein: CASSSPSGGWNKQFF
J gene: TRBJ2-1
CDR3 length: 15
V gene: TRBV7-2

CDR3 protein: CASSLGQGQFF
J gene: TRBJ2-1
CDR3 length: 11
V gene: TRBV28

CDR3 protein: CATGQHFSGANVLTF
J gene: TRBJ2-6
CDR3 length: 15
V gene: TRBV6-1

CDR3 protein: CASSPSPTAFNEKLFF
J gene: TRBJ1-4
CDR3 length: 16
V gene: TRBV9

CDR3 protein: CASSELTGLQETQYF
J gene: TRBJ2-5
CDR3 length: 15
V gene: TRBV10-2

CDR3 protein: CASSPPRYRGNQPQHF
J gene: TRBJ1-5
CDR3 length: 16
V gene: TRBV28

CDR3 protein: CASSRTSGYNEQFF
J gene: TRBJ2-1
CDR3 length: 14
V gene: TRBV6-1

CDR3 protein: CASSPTGMEDEAFF
J gene: TRBJ1-1
CDR3 length: 14
V gene: TRBV4-1

CDR3 protein: CASSLEQGFTGELFF
J gene: TRBJ2-2
CDR3 length: 15
V gene: TRBV5-1

CDR3 protein: CASSSTSGHYEQYF
J gene: TRBJ2-7
CDR3 length: 14
V gene: TRBV5-8

CDR3 protein: CSVGRSTANEQFF
J gene: TRBJ2-1
CDR3 length: 13
V gene: TRBV29-1

CDR3 protein: CASSDSDRGPVAFF
J gene: TRBJ1-1
CDR3 length: 14
V gene: TRBV6-1

CDR3 protein: CASISGQNTEAFF
J gene: TRBJ1-1
CDR3 length: 13
V gene: TRBV28

CDR3 protein: CASSPGTYQETQYF
J gene: TRBJ2-5
CDR3 length: 14
V gene: TRBV5-6

CDR3 protein: CATFTGSSYEQYF
J gene: TRBJ2-7
CDR3 length: 13
V gene: TRBV28

CDR3 protein: CASSLARWDREACDEKLFF
J gene: TRBJ1-4
CDR3 length: 19
V gene: TRBV7-7